The 27 T cell receptor beta chains below all came from one sample that was sequenced in a study of shared clonotypes between healthy human individuals. Assay used: immunoSEQ multiplex PCR; TCRdb lists only in-frame clones, some missing. The sample lists 2.5 million or so clones, approximately 92% seen once, with over 0.12% in the top ten. The sample taken for sequencing was naive CD4+ T cells sorted from blood. Subset here: CD45RA+ positively selected. The receptors derive from a young man in good health.

The genes are TRBV19 and TRBJ2-2; TRBD2 agrees at 8 bases. CDR1 and CDR2 (germline): LNHDA, SQIVND (reference sequence). The CDR3 consists of 14 residues. V lost 6 bases and J lost 6; bases outside the gene matches: 6. This CDR3 is CASRVAGKAGELFF. The CDR3 DNA reads TGTGCCAGTAGGGTAGCGGGGAAGGCCGGGGAGCTGTTTTTT.

The chain joins TRBV30 to TRBJ2-5; 7 bases map to TRBD1. The J segment lost 1 base and the V segment lost 3 bases, leaving 2 bases of the junction unmatched. Germline V gene sequence: CDR1 GTSNPN, CDR2 SVGIG (reference sequence). The CDR3 extends over 13 amino acids. The CDR3 bases are TGTGCCTGGAGGAGACAGGGCCAAGAGACCCAGTACTTC. Its protein product is CAWRRQGQETQYF.

This clone was picked up one time. The chain joins TRBV2 to TRBJ2-5; weak D call: TRBD1 (6 bases). The CDR3 loop spans 13 amino acids. Trimming pared 3 bases from V and 5 bases from J, leaving 10 bases between. Germline V gives CDR1 SNHLY, CDR2 FYNNEI. The CDR3 protein is CASSDLQGETQYF. CDR3 coding DNA: TGTGCCAGCAGTGATCTGCAGGGGGAGACCCAGTACTTC.

The chain uses TRBV5-1 and TRBJ1-3; the match to TRBD1 covers 9 bases. From germline, CDR1 is SGHRS and CDR2 YFSETQ. J gave up 1 base and V 4 bases, and 6 bases lay outside the gene matches. CDR3 length: 16 residues. The chain's CDR3 is CASSPEGQGSGNTIYF. The CDR3 nucleotides are TGCGCCAGCAGCCCGGAGGGACAGGGTTCTGGAAACACCATATATTTT.

The V gene is TRBV19, the J gene TRBJ1-2, with 9 bases lining up with TRBD1. The V segment lost 5 bases and the J segment 8 bases; nucleotides outside the gene matches: 12. Germline values: CDR1 LNHDA, CDR2 SQIVND (reference sequence). CDR3 length equals 15 residues. DNA of the CDR3: TGTGCCAGTAGTCAAACAGGGGGCGGGTCTGTCGGCTACACCTTC. This encodes CASSQTGGGSVGYTF. The full variable domain, its missing parts supplied by reference TRBV19 and TRBJ1-2, is DGGITQSPKYLFRKEGQNVTLSCEQNLNHDAMYWYRQDPGQGLRLIYYSQIVNDFQKGDIAEGYSVSREKKESFPLTVTSAQKNPTAFYLCASSQTGGGSVGYTFGSGTRLTVV.

The chain couples TRBV5-1 to TRBJ2-6; 7 bases map to TRBD2. This CDR3 spans 17 amino acids. Per germline, CDR1 SGHRS and CDR2 YFSETQ. V was pared by 0 bases and J by 4 bases, with 7 bases of the junction left unmatched. The CDR3 here is CASSLEGAGWGANVLTF. CDR3 DNA sequence: TGCGCCAGCAGCTTGGAAGGAGCGGGATGGGGGGCCAACGTCCTGACTTTC.

Details on this clone: The sample contains more than one DNA sequence encoding this CDR3. The chain couples TRBV10-3 to TRBJ2-5; no clear D gene. Per the germline V gene, CDR1 is ENHRY and CDR2 is SYGVKD. This CDR3 region has 12 residues. V was trimmed by 1 base and J by 4 bases, leaving 4 bases between them. Here the CDR3 reads CAISEWGETQYF. In nucleotides, the CDR3 is TGTGCCATCAGTGAGTGGGGAGAGACCCAGTACTTC.

For this clone: Other DNA sequences in this sample translate to the same CDR3. The rearrangement links TRBV6-1 to TRBJ1-1; D may be TRBD1 (5 bases). CDR3 length: 13 amino acids. V gave up 1 base and J gave up 4 bases, with 7 bases separating them. CDR1 and CDR2 (germline): MNHNS, SASEGT. The DNA of the CDR3 is TGTGCCAGCAGTGAAGGGAGGGGCACTGAAGCTTTCTTT. Protein: CASSEGRGTEAFF.

This clone was recorded once. J is TRBJ1-4 and V is TRBV7-2, with D perhaps matching TRBD1 (5 bases). This CDR3 spans 16 amino acids. V dropped 4 bases and J dropped 8 bases, with 20 bases sitting between them. Germline CDR1 reads SGHTA; CDR2 reads FQGNSA. The CDR3, as DNA: TGTGCCAGCAGCTACCTGGGTTGGGGGGAGAACGAAAAACTGTTTTTT. Its translation: CASSYLGWGENEKLFF.

CDR3 loop: CASSYGTHEQFF. CDR3 bases: TGTGCCAGCAGTTACGGTACGCATGAGCAGTTCTTC. The chain carries TRBV6-5 and TRBJ2-1, with D unresolved. The V gene's germline CDR1 is MNHEY and CDR2 SVGAGI. This CDR3 is built from 12 residues. Trimming cost V 2 bases and J 8 bases, with 7 bases left between them.

CDR3: CASRGRGSRNQPQHF. Here the CDR3 DNA reads TGTGCCAGCAGAGGCAGGGGGTCTCGCAATCAGCCCCAGCATTTT. The rearrangement joins TRBV28 to TRBJ1-5; 7 nucleotides align to TRBD1. The V gene end was trimmed by 6 bases and the J gene end by 2 bases; junction bases not matched to a gene: 7. Germline V gene sequence: CDR1 MDHEN, CDR2 SYDVKM. The CDR3 is made up of 15 amino acids.

The chain recombines TRBV7-6 with TRBJ2-2, with 11 positions matching TRBD1. Germline CDR1 reads SGHVS; CDR2 reads FNYEAQ. CDR3 length: 16 residues. With 5 bases clipped from V and 5 bases from J, the junction kept 7 bases outside the gene matches. CDR3 bases: TGTGCCAGCAGCGCCCCGGGACAGGGGGTAACCGGGGAGCTGTTTTTT. Its protein product is CASSAPGQGVTGELFF.

This chain links TRBV27 with TRBJ2-1, with TRBD1 identical over 8 bases. The J segment lost 9 bases and the V segment lost 5 bases, leaving 6 bases of the junction unmatched. The CDR3 consists of 13 residues. From germline, CDR1 is MNHEY and CDR2 SMNVEV (reference sequence). CDR3 in amino acids: CASSTDRAGEQFF. As DNA, the CDR3 is TGTGCCAGCAGTACGGACAGGGCCGGTGAGCAGTTCTTC.

V gene TRBV18 combines with J gene TRBJ2-2, with 9 bases matching TRBD1. Trimming at V came to 3 bases and at J to 7 bases, leaving 3 bases not matched to a gene. Looked up from germline, CDR1 is KGHSH and CDR2 is LQKENI. The CDR3 runs to 14 residues. CDR3 sequence reads: CASSPGQGIGELFF. The CDR3 nucleotides read TGTGCCAGCTCACCTGGACAGGGGATCGGGGAGCTGTTTTTT.

V is TRBV7-3 and J is TRBJ2-7; 9 nucleotides align to TRBD1. CDR1 is SGHTA, CDR2 FQGTGA, per germline. CDR3 length: 15 amino acids. V lost 5 bases, J lost 0 bases, and 5 bases stayed unmatched. The DNA of the CDR3 is TGTGCCAGCAGCCAGGGACAGGGTCCCTCCTACGAGCAGTACTTC. This translates into CASSQGQGPSYEQYF.

DNA of the CDR3: TGTGCCAGCTCCCTGGTAGGGGATGAGCAGTTCTTC. It translates to CASSLVGDEQFF. The rearrangement links TRBV27 to TRBJ2-1, with a possible D match to TRBD1 (5 bases). Trimming took 8 bases from V and 8 from J, leaving 13 bases between them. The CDR3 runs 12 residues. In germline, CDR1 is MNHEY, CDR2 SMNVEV (reference sequence).

The chain has TRBV28 and TRBJ1-1; the D is unclear. Trimming shortened V by 6 bases and J by 4 bases, and 18 bases separated the two germline ends. Germline assignment: CDR1 MDHEN and CDR2 SYDVKM. The CDR3 sequence is 15 residues long. The CDR3 region is CASSRGTSGSTEAFF. CDR3 nucleotides: TGTGCCAGCAGCCGAGGAACGTCCGGGAGCACTGAAGCTTTCTTT.

V usage is TRBV10-1 and J usage is TRBJ2-1; 8 bases align to TRBD2. The CDR3 spans 13 residues. The germline gives CDR1 WNHNN, CDR2 SYGVQD (reference sequence). After removal of 5 bases from V and 10 bases from J, the junction contained 7 bases not matched to a gene. CDR3 loop: CASSSGSYGEQFF. CDR3 coding DNA: TGCGCCAGCAGTAGCGGGAGTTATGGGGAGCAGTTCTTC.

The rearrangement links TRBV2 to TRBJ2-2, with TRBD2 identical over 7 bases. CDR1 is SNHLY and CDR2 is FYNNEI in the germline V gene. The CDR3 spans 15 residues. J lost 6 bases, V lost 1 base, and 5 bases had no gene match. The CDR3 coding sequence is TGTGCCAGCAGTGAAGGGGGAGGGGTCCCCGGGGAGCTGTTTTTT. Amino acid sequence: CASSEGGGVPGELFF. The whole variable domain, remainder taken from reference TRBV2 and TRBJ2-2, is EPEVTQTPSHQVTQMGQEVILRCVPISNHLYFYWYRQILGQKVEFLVSFYNNEISEKSEIFDDQFSVERPDGSNFTLKIRSTKLEDSAMYFCASSEGGGVPGELFFGEGSRLTVL.

The V gene is TRBV4-3, the J gene TRBJ2-3, with 8 bases identical to TRBD1. V lost 0 bases, J lost 5 bases, and 4 bases stayed unmatched. CDR1 and CDR2 from the germline V gene are LGHNA and YSLEER. This CDR3 region has 15 residues. Written as DNA, the CDR3 is TGCGCCAGCAGCCAAGAGACAGGGGTAGTAGATACGCAGTATTTT. This encodes CASSQETGVVDTQYF.

This chain joins TRBV5-1 and TRBJ2-2, with TRBD2 matching over 10 bases. The V gene end was trimmed by 0 bases and the J gene end by 4 bases; junction bases not matched to a gene: 12. The CDR3 extends over 19 amino acids. From germline, CDR1 is SGHRS and CDR2 YFSETQ. CDR3 protein: CASSLVSSGSTRSTGELFF. As DNA, the CDR3 is TGCGCCAGCAGCTTGGTTTCTAGCGGGAGTACCCGGAGCACCGGGGAGCTGTTTTTT.

V and J are TRBV4-1 and TRBJ2-5, with TRBD1 as a possible D gene (5 bases). The J call may be in error: the DNA end matches TRBJ2-7 better. Germline CDR1 and CDR2: MGHRA and YSYEKL. The CDR3 runs 13 residues. This CDR3 reads CASRETARYEQYF. The CDR3, as DNA: TGCGCCAGCAGGGAGACAGCAAGGTACGAGCAGTACTTC.

J is TRBJ2-6 and V is TRBV27; 16 bases match TRBD2. Trimming cost V 5 bases and J 2 bases; bases outside gene matches: 6. CDR1 is MNHEY and CDR2 is SMNVEV in the germline V gene (reference sequence). The CDR3 is 19 residues long. CDR3 region: CASSGPGLAGGPGANVLTF. The CDR3 DNA reads as TGTGCCAGCAGTGGGCCGGGACTAGCGGGGGGGCCTGGGGCCAACGTCCTGACTTTC.

The genes are TRBV9 and TRBJ2-1, with 9 bases aligning to TRBD1. The CDR3 runs to 16 residues. J was trimmed by 9 bases and V by 4 bases; bases with no gene match: 14. Germline V gene sequence: CDR1 SGDLS, CDR2 YYNGEE. CDR3 amino acids: CASSPQAGTGYGEQFF. The CDR3 nucleotides read TGTGCCAGCAGCCCTCAAGCGGGGACAGGGTACGGTGAGCAGTTCTTC.

This clone was picked up one time. The sample carries other DNA sequences with the same CDR3. This chain uses TRBV18 with TRBJ2-5; D ambiguous. This CDR3 comprises 13 residues. The V end lost 3 bases, the J end lost 2 bases, and 7 bases lay between the germline ends. Germline-derived CDR1 and CDR2 are KGHSH and LQKENI. CDR3 region: CASSPGPQETQYF. The CDR3 coding sequence is TGTGCCAGCTCACCGGGCCCACAAGAGACCCAGTACTTC.

This clone was counted a few times. The CDR3, as DNA: TGCACCCCGGCGGAATACACTGAAGCTTTCTTT. It translates to CTPAEYTEAFF. The chain has TRBV20-1 and TRBJ1-1; D call uncertain. The CDR3 loop spans 11 amino acids. The V gene's germline CDR1 is DFQATT and CDR2 SNEGSKA (reference sequence).

J is TRBJ2-3 and V is TRBV25-1, with D possibly called TRBD1 or TRBD2 (6 bases each). V lost 1 base and J 1 base, leaving 9 bases between the germline ends. The CDR3 runs 15 residues. CDR1 is MGHDK and CDR2 is SYGVNS in the germline V gene. In DNA form, the CDR3 reads TGTGCCAGCAGTGAATCGGGGGCAGGCACAGATACGCAGTATTTT. Translated, it gives CASSESGAGTDTQYF.